What follows describes a single T cell receptor beta chain. Its antigen remains unidentified. This entry is derived from a study of radiation and T cells in renal cell carcinoma. General study points: Top tumor clonotypes rose in blood 2 weeks post-radiation, then contracted.

The germline gives CDR1 WNHNN, CDR2 SYGVQD (reference sequence). The CDR3 contains 16 residues. V dropped 0 bases and J dropped 3 bases, with 12 bases sitting between them. Sequencing was performed with immunoSEQ multiplex PCR; in TCRdb, only in-frame clones are kept and a portion is missing. The data contain some 150,000 clones, around 88% of them singletons. Regarding time point: blood 4 weeks post-SBRT, at nephrectomy. As for treatment: 15 Gy SBRT to primary tumor, nephrectomy 4 weeks later. The patient's renal cell carcinoma had clear cell pathology. The input for sequencing was blood, taken from a patient whose treatment included radiotherapy and nephrectomy. The receptor was isolated from a woman aged 45-65 years with renal cell carcinoma. This chain uses TRBV10-1 with TRBJ2-4; TRBD1 might be the D (6 bases). CDR3 sequence (DNA): TGCGCCAGCAGTGAGTCCGGGACAAGGGGCAAAAACATTCAGTACTTC. It translates to CASSESGTRGKNIQYF.